What follows are 2 T cell receptor beta chains derived from one specimen sequenced in a study of T-cell memory formation after mild COVID-19. TCRdb re-analysed the 5' RACE reads in MiXCR, keeping a single row per CDR3 protein. The sample consists of 300,000 to 350,000 distinct CDR3 sequences, roughly an eighth of them appearing once. The material sequenced was PBMCs or a T cell subset sorted from them (not recorded which). The receptors come from a man aged 18 to 30 who had mild COVID-19 (a few samples of this study predate the infection). Cell type and time point are not known.

The chain recombines TRBV10-1 with TRBJ2-1, with D perhaps being TRBD1 or TRBD2 (6 bases each). Deletions cut 0 bases from V and 0 bases from J, with 9 bases between. The CDR3 is made up of 16 amino acids. In germline, CDR1 is WNHNN, CDR2 SYGVQD (reference sequence). CDR3 sequence reads: CASSESEGGSYNEQFF. DNA for the CDR3: TGCGCCAGCAGTGAGTCGGAGGGGGGCTCCTACAATGAGCAGTTCTTC.

In this sample, this clonotype turned up a few times. The V gene is TRBV20-1, the J gene TRBJ2-3; 8 nucleotides line up with TRBD2. Germline assignment: CDR1 DFQATT and CDR2 SNEGSKA (reference sequence). This CDR3 contains 16 residues. The ends lost 3 bases at V and 2 bases at J; junction bases unmatched: 10. The CDR3 reads CSARGPLAGSTDTQYF. The DNA of the CDR3 is TGCAGTGCTAGGGGGCCGCTAGCGGGCTCCACAGATACGCAGTATTTT.